Below are 5 T cell receptor beta chains sequenced from a single sample in a study of T-cell memory formation after mild COVID-19. TCRdb ran MiXCR on the 5' RACE reads and lists one entry per CDR3 protein. The sample consists of 350,000 to 500,000 distinct CDR3 sequences, roughly 17% of them appearing once. The sample consisted of PBMCs or a T cell subset sorted from them (not recorded which). The source is a young man who had mild COVID-19 (a few samples of this study predate the infection). Cell type and time point are not known.

This clonotype was observed many times. The genes are TRBV20-1 and TRBJ1-5; D uncertain. Germline loops: CDR1 DFQATT, CDR2 SNEGSKA (reference sequence). CDR3 length: 12 residues. Trimming shortened V by 3 bases and J by 4 bases, and 7 bases separated the two germline ends. This chain's CDR3 is CSASSGNQPQHF. DNA for the CDR3: TGCAGTGCTAGCTCCGGGAATCAGCCCCAGCATTTT.

This chain links TRBV7-2 with TRBJ1-2; D call uncertain. CDR3 length: 12 amino acids. V lost 1 base, J lost 9 bases, and 9 bases lay in between. CDR1 is SGHTA, CDR2 FQGNSA, per germline. The CDR3 loop is CASSLEVRRYTF. DNA for the CDR3: TGTGCCAGCAGCTTAGAGGTCAGGCGCTACACCTTC.

This clonotype occurred a few times. The chain employs TRBV30 and TRBJ2-2, with TRBD2 matching 11 bases. V lost 4 bases and J lost 6; bases outside the gene matches: 1. This CDR3 has 13 amino acids. Germline V gives CDR1 GTSNPN, CDR2 SVGIG (reference sequence). CDR3 DNA: TGTGCCTGGACTAGCGGGGGGTCCGGGGAGCTGTTTTTT. Its translation is CAWTSGGSGELFF. Full variable domain (missing parts from reference TRBV30 and TRBJ2-2): SQTIHQWPATLVQPVGSPLSLECTVEGTSNPNLYWYRQAAGRGLQLLFYSVGIGQISSEVPQNLSASRPQDRQFILSSKKLLLSDSGFYLCAWTSGGSGELFFGEGSRLTVL.

The chain recombines TRBV6-1 with TRBJ1-1, with D perhaps TRBD1 (6 bases). V was trimmed by 7 bases and J by 0 bases, leaving 15 bases between them. The germline V gene has CDR1 MNHNS and CDR2 SASEGT. The CDR3 spans 15 residues. CDR3 DNA: TGTGCCAGCACACGGGGGGCAAACATGAACACTGAAGCTTTCTTT. Protein product: CASTRGANMNTEAFF.

This clonotype was observed a few times. The V and J genes are TRBV7-2 and TRBJ1-1; TRBD1 aligns across 10 bases. The trim removed 4 bases at V and 2 bases at J, leaving 7 bases unmatched. The CDR3 has 16 amino acids. Per germline, CDR1 SGHTA and CDR2 FQGNSA. The CDR3 is CASSSAGTGVNTEAFF. In DNA form, the CDR3 reads TGTGCCAGCAGCTCCGCCGGGACAGGGGTAAACACTGAAGCTTTCTTT.